The present T cell receptor (beta chain) was sequenced within a study of cytomegalovirus exposure and HLA in healthy donors. Study findings and constraints: An apparent linkage of common viral pathogens to several of the most significant clusters emerged in a later analysis. Roughly 170 TCR beta chains were listed as cytomegalovirus-associated. Most observed TCR sequences were rare, whereas some public TCRs were detected in many donors.

J gave up 0 bases and V 5 bases, and 7 bases lay outside the gene matches. The CDR3 length is 16 residues. CDR1 is SEHNR, CDR2 FQNEAQ, per germline (reference sequence). In the case of this clone: Its target is unknown.

The PCR contained 60 Vbeta and 13 Jbeta primers. Source study methods: An analysis that came later counted roughly 87 million unique TCR beta chains, 10 million to 12 million shared. The protocol was immunoSEQ multiplex PCR, while the TCRdb copy is restricted to in-frame clones and leaves out a portion. V and J calls and clone size are copied from that table; D and trimming were computed from the DNA. The sample holds 100,000 or so clones; about 78% are singletons and the top ten take under 1.5%. J is TRBJ1-1 and V is TRBV7-9, with 9 nucleotides matching TRBD1. The clonotype originates from a man aged 25-45 years in good health and CMV-seronegative. The material sequenced was PBMCs. As DNA, the CDR3 is TGTGCCAGCAGCCCAAGGGGGACAGGGATGAACACTGAAGCTTTCTTT. This gives the protein CASSPRGTGMNTEAFF.